This T cell receptor (beta chain) was captured in a study of Graves' ophthalmopathy and Graves' hyperthyroidism. In its sample, this clonotype was seen many times. TCR beta CDR3 regions were amplified from RNA transcripts. HTBI primers were used in a first-round RT-PCR, which preceded a second-round multiplex PCR. TCRdb re-called the multiplex PCR reads with MiXCR, one entry per CDR3 protein. The repertoire consists of a few hundred thousand distinct CDR3 sequences, with around 16% occurring once and the leading ten covering approximately 1.4%. Per the germline V gene, CDR1 is SGHVS and CDR2 is FNYEAQ. The CDR3 has 14 amino acids. Trimming removed 5 bases from V and 7 bases from J, with 18 bases in between.

V gene TRBV7-6 combines with J gene TRBJ2-7; D is perhaps TRBD2 (5 bases). Sequencing input: peripheral blood. The sequence came from a woman between 18 and 29 years old with Graves' ophthalmopathy. DNA of the CDR3: TGTGCCAGCAGCCATGCTCCGGGAATAGGGGAGCAGTACTTC. Translation: CASSHAPGIGEQYF. Using reference TRBV7-6 and TRBJ2-7 for the parts outside the CDR3, the full variable domain is GAGVSQSPRYKVTKRGQDVALRCDPISGHVSLYWYRQALGQGPEFLTYFNYEAQQDKSGLPNDRFSAERPEGSISTLTIQRTEQRDSAMYRCASSHAPGIGEQYFGPGTRLTVT.